Listed below are T cell receptor beta chains from one sample, sequenced in a study of T cells in Graves' hyperthyroidism and ophthalmopathy. Using its own MiXCR run on the multiplex PCR reads, TCRdb lists one record per CDR3 protein. Of 400,000 or so distinct CDR3 sequences listed, about 16% are singletons. The material sequenced was blood. The source of these receptors is a woman aged 60-75 years with Graves' ophthalmopathy. Each CDR3 is given with its conserved first and last residue. A D gene is named only where the DNA matches it firmly. A row's size may be missing; if present it is once, few, many or a size class.

CDR3 length,D gene,J gene,V gene,clone size,CDR3 DNA,CDR3 protein
15,TRBD1,TRBJ2-3,TRBV6-1,-,TGTGCCAGCGAATCCAGGGGAGACAACAGGGGTACGCAGTATTTT,CASESRGDNRGTQYF
12,-,TRBJ1-2,TRBV28,many,TGTGCCAGCAGAGCCGGGGGGCTTGGCTACACCTTC,CASRAGGLGYTF
15,TRBD2,TRBJ2-5,TRBV7-2,many,TGTGCCAGCACCCGACTAGCAGATCGTTTCGAGACCCAGTACTTC,CASTRLADRFETQYF
16,TRBD2,TRBJ2-1,TRBV18,many,TGTGCCAGCTCACCAAGAACGGGAGGGGTTTACAATGAGCAGTTCTTC,CASSPRTGGVYNEQFF
14,TRBD2,TRBJ2-5,TRBV20-1,many,TGCAGTGCCCTGGGGGGAGGGCCGGGGGAGACCCAGTACTTC,CSALGGGPGETQYF
17,TRBD2,TRBJ2-1,TRBV7-2,-,TGTGCCAGCAGCACAACATGGACTAGCGGGAGGGCCGGGGAGCAGTTCTTC,CASSTTWTSGRAGEQFF
11,-,TRBJ2-7,TRBV9,few,TGTGCCAGCAGCGTAGACGGGCGACAGTACTTC,CASSVDGRQYF
16,-,TRBJ2-7,TRBV28,many,TGTGCCAGCAGCCCCTCGACGGATTTCTCCTCCTACGAGCAGTACTTC,CASSPSTDFSSYEQYF
13,TRBD1,TRBJ1-2,TRBV29-1,-,TGCAGCGTTATGACAGGGGCCGTCTATGGCTACACCTTC,CSVMTGAVYGYTF
13,-,TRBJ2-1,TRBV7-9,-,TGTGCCAGCAGCTTACCAGTCATACAGGCGCAGTTCTTC,CASSLPVIQAQFF
14,TRBD2,TRBJ2-1,TRBV5-1,many,TGCGCCAGCAGCGCGGGAGGGAACTACAATGAGCAGTTCTTC,CASSAGGNYNEQFF
15,-,TRBJ2-1,TRBV20-1,many,TGCAGTGCTAGAGTCTGGGGGCTTGGGGGCCATGAGCAGTTCTTC,CSARVWGLGGHEQFF
15,-,TRBJ2-3,TRBV2,many,TGTGCCAGCAGTTTAGACCGTCCTGGCACAGATACGCAGTATTTT,CASSLDRPGTDTQYF
14,-,TRBJ2-7,TRBV19,few,TGTGCCAGTAGTATAGGAGGCAGCTCCTACGAGCAGTACTTC,CASSIGGSSYEQYF
18,TRBD2,TRBJ2-7,TRBV2,many,TGTGCCAGCAGTGAAGTTGGACTAGCGGGGGCTCCCTCCTACGAGCAGTACTTC,CASSEVGLAGAPSYEQYF
15,-,TRBJ2-5,TRBV7-2,many,TGTGCCAGCAGCTTAGCGGCATTGTACCAAGAGACCCAGTACTTC,CASSLAALYQETQYF
16,-,TRBJ2-2,TRBV11-2,many,TGTGCCAGCAGCGCGCGAGTCGGAGCGACCACCGGGGAGCTGTTTTTT,CASSARVGATTGELFF
17,TRBD2,TRBJ2-2,TRBV3-1,many,TGTGCCAGCAGCGGAGGGACTAGCGGGAAGGGAACCGGGGAGCTGTTTTTT,CASSGGTSGKGTGELFF
14,-,TRBJ2-1,TRBV6-2/TRBV6-3,many,TGTGCCAGCAGTGCTGCCGGGACCAGCAATGAGCAGTTCTTC,CASSAAGTSNEQFF
13,TRBD1,TRBJ1-6,TRBV30,many,TGTGCCTCCCAAGGACAGGGAGATTCACCCCTCCACTTT,CASQGQGDSPLHF
12,-,TRBJ2-7,TRBV6-1,-,TGTGCCAGCAGGGTGGGACTTTACGAGCAGTACTTC,CASRVGLYEQYF
12,-,TRBJ2-7,TRBV6-5,-,TGTGCCACCCGGGACTTCTCCTACGAGCAGTACTTC,CATRDFSYEQYF
14,TRBD1,TRBJ2-7,TRBV5-1,many,TGCGCCAGCAACAGGGGGGTAGGTTCCTACGAGCAGTACTTC,CASNRGVGSYEQYF
18,-,TRBJ2-3,TRBV2,many,TGTGCCAGCAGCGGAAAGTCTCCGGGTCAGGCCCACACAGATACGCAGTATTTT,CASSGKSPGQAHTDTQYF
15,-,TRBJ2-2,TRBV28,many,TGTGCCACCTCGAATGCCGGGCCGAACACCGGGGAGCTGTTTTTT,CATSNAGPNTGELFF
15,-,TRBJ2-5,TRBV5-1,few,TGCGCCAGCAGCTTGGTACTAGCAGCACCGGGGGCCCAGTACTTC,CASSLVLAAPGAQYF
12,TRBD1,TRBJ1-2,TRBV29-1,few,TGCAGCGTTACCCAGGGGGGTTATGGCTACACCTTC,CSVTQGGYGYTF
15,-,TRBJ1-2,TRBV10-3,many,TGTGCCATCAGTGAGCCTGGAGAAACGGCTTATGGCTACACCTTC,CAISEPGETAYGYTF
17,-,TRBJ1-1,TRBV6-2/TRBV6-3,many,TGTGCCAGCAGTTACTACGGGGGGGACATTTTGTACACTGAAGCTTTCTTT,CASSYYGGDILYTEAFF
14,-,TRBJ2-6,TRBV12-5,few,TGTGCTAGTGGTTTCGGGAATGGGGCCAACGTCCTGACTTTC,CASGFGNGANVLTF
16,TRBD2,TRBJ2-1,TRBV20-1,many,TGCAGTGCTAGAGAGTCAGCGGGAGGGCCCTACAATGAGCAGTTCTTC,CSARESAGGPYNEQFF
15,-,TRBJ2-7,TRBV5-1,many,TGCGCCAGCAGCATTTCGACAGGCCTCTCCTACGAGCAGTACTTC,CASSISTGLSYEQYF
16,TRBD1,TRBJ2-2,TRBV28,many,TGTGCCAGCAGCGACAGGGGTCGATCGTTTACCGGGGAGCTGTTTTTT,CASSDRGRSFTGELFF
13,-,TRBJ1-5,TRBV20-1,many,TGCAGTGCCCAGCGACACGTCAATCAGCCCCAGCATTTT,CSAQRHVNQPQHF
15,TRBD2,TRBJ2-3,TRBV15,many,TGTGCCACCAGCAACAGAGGTAGCGGGACAGATACGCAGTATTTT,CATSNRGSGTDTQYF
17,TRBD2,TRBJ2-1,TRBV7-2,-,TGTGCCAGCAGCCGGAGACTAGCGGGAGGGGGGTGGAATGAGCAGTTCTTC,CASSRRLAGGGWNEQFF
15,-,TRBJ1-2,TRBV12-3/TRBV12-4,many,TGTGCCAGCAGTTTACGACAGTCCCCTAACTATGGCTACACCTTC,CASSLRQSPNYGYTF
14,TRBD1,TRBJ1-4,TRBV9,once,TGTGCCAGCAGCGTTGGGACAGGGTATGAAAAACTGTTTTTT,CASSVGTGYEKLFF
16,TRBD1,TRBJ2-5,TRBV12-3/TRBV12-4,many,TGTGCCAGCACCAACCTCCGGGACAGCCTCGGGGAGACCCAGTACTTC,CASTNLRDSLGETQYF
15,-,TRBJ2-7,TRBV11-2,-,TGTGCCAGCAGAATCCCAGGGCAGGGTGGGTACGAGCAGTACTTC,CASRIPGQGGYEQYF
15,-,TRBJ1-2,TRBV10-3,few,TGTGCCATCAGTGAGCTGGGAAGGTCAGGGTTCGGCTACACCTTC,CAISELGRSGFGYTF
15,-,TRBJ2-7,TRBV28,few,TGTGCCAGCAGCAATGGGCGGATTAGCTCCTACGAGCAGTACTTC,CASSNGRISSYEQYF
18,TRBD2,TRBJ2-2,TRBV6-1,-,TGTGCCAGCAGTGAAGGGGGATTGGGCCTAGCGGGAGCCGGGGAGCTGTTTTTT,CASSEGGLGLAGAGELFF
15,TRBD1,TRBJ1-2,TRBV24-1,-,TGTGCCACCAGTGACCGGACAGGGGGCAACTATGGCTACACCTTC,CATSDRTGGNYGYTF
14,-,TRBJ2-2,TRBV3-1,many,TGTGCCAGCAGTGGGACGTTCAACACCGGGGAGCTGTTTTTT,CASSGTFNTGELFF
11,-,TRBJ1-1,TRBV30,few,TGTGCCTGGAACCTAAACACTGAAGCTTTCTTT,CAWNLNTEAFF
13,-,TRBJ2-2,TRBV24-1,few,TGTGCCACCAGTGATTTGGAATTCGGGGAGCTGTTTTTT,CATSDLEFGELFF
15,TRBD2,TRBJ2-5,TRBV7-9,-,TGTGCCAGCAGCTCCCAGACTAGCGGGGTAGAGACCCAGTACTTC,CASSSQTSGVETQYF
16,-,TRBJ2-1,TRBV15,-,TGTGCCACCAGCCGCGGCGGGGTCAGGGGAGGGCATGAGCAGTTCTTC,CATSRGGVRGGHEQFF
15,-,TRBJ2-7,TRBV28,many,TGTGCCAGCAGAGCCGGGCCCCGGGTTGGTTACGAGCAGTACTTC,CASRAGPRVGYEQYF
13,-,TRBJ1-1,TRBV29-1,many,TGCAGCGTTGGCGGGGGAGGGAACACTGAAGCTTTCTTT,CSVGGGGNTEAFF
14,-,TRBJ1-1,TRBV27,many,TGTGCCAGCAGAAGGACAGAGATGAACACTGAAGCTTTCTTT,CASRRTEMNTEAFF
15,TRBD1,TRBJ2-1,TRBV28,many,TGTGCCAGCAGTTTATACCGTGCAGGGGGCAATGAGCAGTTCTTC,CASSLYRAGGNEQFF
16,TRBD2,TRBJ2-1,TRBV6-5,few,TGTGCCAGCGGTTACCTCGGACTAGCGGGAGACAATGAGCAGTTCTTC,CASGYLGLAGDNEQFF